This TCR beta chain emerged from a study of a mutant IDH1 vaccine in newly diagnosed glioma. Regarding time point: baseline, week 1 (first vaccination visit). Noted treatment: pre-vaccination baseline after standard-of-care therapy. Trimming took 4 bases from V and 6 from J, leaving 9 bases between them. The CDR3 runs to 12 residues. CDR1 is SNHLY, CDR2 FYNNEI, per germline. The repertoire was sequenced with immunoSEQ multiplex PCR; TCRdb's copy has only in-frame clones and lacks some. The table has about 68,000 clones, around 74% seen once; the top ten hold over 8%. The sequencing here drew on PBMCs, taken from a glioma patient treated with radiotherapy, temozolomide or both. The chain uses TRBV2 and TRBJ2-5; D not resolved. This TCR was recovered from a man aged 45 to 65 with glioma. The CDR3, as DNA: TGTGCCAGCAGTGGGTCCCGAAAGACCCAGTACTTC. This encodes CASSGSRKTQYF.